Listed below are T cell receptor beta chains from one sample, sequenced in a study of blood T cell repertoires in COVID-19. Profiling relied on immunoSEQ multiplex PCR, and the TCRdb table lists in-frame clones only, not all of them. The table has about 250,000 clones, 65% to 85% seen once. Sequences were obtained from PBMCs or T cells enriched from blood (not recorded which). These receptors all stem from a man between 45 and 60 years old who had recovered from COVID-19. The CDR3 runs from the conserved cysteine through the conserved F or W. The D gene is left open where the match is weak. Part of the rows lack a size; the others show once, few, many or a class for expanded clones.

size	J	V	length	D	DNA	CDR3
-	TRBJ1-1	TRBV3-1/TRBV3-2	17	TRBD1	TGTGCCAGCAGCCAAAATACAGGGGGCCTAGGTTCAACTGAAGCTTTCTTT	CASSQNTGGLGSTEAFF
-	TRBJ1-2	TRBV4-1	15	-	TGCGCCAGCAGCCAAGATTTATCGGGAGGGACTGGCTACACCTTC	CASSQDLSGGTGYTF
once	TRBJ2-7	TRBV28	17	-	TGTGCCAGCAGTTTATTGATGCAGGCCGGGGGCTCCTACGAGCAGTACTTC	CASSLLMQAGGSYEQYF
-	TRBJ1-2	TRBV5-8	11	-	TGTGCCAGCAGCTCCCAGGGGCGACGCACCTTC	CASSSQGRRTF
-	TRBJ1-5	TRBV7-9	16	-	TGTGCCAGCAGTTTAGCGGGCAACCCTGGCAATCAGCCCCAGCATTTT	CASSLAGNPGNQPQHF
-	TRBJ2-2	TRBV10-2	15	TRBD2	TGCGCCAGCAGTATAGCGGGGGGGAACACCGGGGAGCTGTTTTTT	CASSIAGGNTGELFF
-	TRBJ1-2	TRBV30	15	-	TGTGCCTGGAGAGACAGGATGGGTTTGTTCTATGGCTACACCTTC	CAWRDRMGLFYGYTF
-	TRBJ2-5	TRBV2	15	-	TGTGCCAGCAGTGAAGAGGCTAGCGTTGGGGAGACCCAGTACTTC	CASSEEASVGETQYF
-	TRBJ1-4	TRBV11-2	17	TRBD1	TGTGCCAGCAGCTTAGTTTTACAGGGGGCCCCTCGGGAAAAACTGTTTTTT	CASSLVLQGAPREKLFF
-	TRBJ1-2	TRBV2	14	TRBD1	TGTGCCAGCAGAGGAGGGGGCCAGATCTATGGCTACACCTTC	CASRGGGQIYGYTF
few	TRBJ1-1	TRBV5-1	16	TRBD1	TGCGCCAGCAAATTAACAGGGGTGGGAGCGGTCACTGAAGCTTTCTTT	CASKLTGVGAVTEAFF
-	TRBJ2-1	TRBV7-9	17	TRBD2	TGTGCCAGCAGCTTAGCGTCTAGCGGGGAATGGTACAATGAGCAGTTCTTC	CASSLASSGEWYNEQFF
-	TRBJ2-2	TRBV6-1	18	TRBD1	TGTGCCAGCAGTAAAGGAGGGACAGGGGTAATCTACACCGGGGAGCTGTTTTTT	CASSKGGTGVIYTGELFF
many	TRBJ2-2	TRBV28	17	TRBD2	TGTGCCAGCAGTTTATGGAGATTAGCGGGAGGGCCCGGGGAGCTGTTTTTT	CASSLWRLAGGPGELFF
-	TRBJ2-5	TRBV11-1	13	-	TGTGCCAGCACTTCGGGTACTCGAGAGACCCAGTACTTC	CASTSGTRETQYF
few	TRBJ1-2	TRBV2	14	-	TGTGCCAGCAGGGGGCAGGAGATCATCTATGGCTACACCTTC	CASRGQEIIYGYTF